This entry features one T cell receptor (beta chain) sequence. The specificity of this receptor is unknown. Base qualities are not at hand, and no much larger clone is one base apart. Patients with autoimmune disease history or receiving systemic immunosuppression were excluded from the trial. Peripheral blood for TCR sequencing was collected from all dose cohorts at baseline, on cycle 4 day 1, and on cycle 7 day 1. The samples were drawn from a first-in-human, open-label, multicenter phase I dose-escalation trial of ivuxolimab. Adults with locally advanced or metastatic melanoma, renal cell, hepatocellular, or head and neck squamous cell carcinoma were enrolled in the trial. Before TCR sequencing, CD4+ and CD8+ T cells were separately sorted from peripheral blood. This specimen belongs to a study of OX40 agonist ivuxolimab in advanced cancers. Turning to the overall study: The costimulatory receptor OX40 (CD134) was targeted by ivuxolimab, a fully human IgG2 agonistic monoclonal antibody. Among the 52 dose-escalation patients, about 19 had hepatocellular carcinoma, around 15 melanoma, 9 renal cell carcinoma and 9 head and neck cancer. The paper covers the monotherapy dose-escalation part of the phase I ivuxolimab trial, which included N ≈ 52 patients. Partial responses occurred in three dose-escalation patients, of whom one had hepatocellular carcinoma and two had cutaneous melanoma. Patients were allowed to have had prior anti-PD-1, anti-PD-L1 or anti-CTLA-4 therapy, and around 40% of the dose-escalation patients had previously received checkpoint inhibitors. Peripheral TCRbeta sequencing was intended to test whether TCR sequence diversity was altered and clonal T-cell expansion was caused by ivuxolimab. A male proportion of roughly 80% and a mean age of 60 years, ranging from about 23 to 79, were recorded for the dose-escalation cohort. Intravenous ivuxolimab was administered to patients every 2 weeks at six dose levels: 0.01, 0.1, 0.3, 1.5, 3 and 10 mg/kg. The investigation overall reported the following: On average, CD8+ T cells showed more expanded clones than CD4+ T cells after ivuxolimab. At doses of 0.1 to 3.0 mg/kg, clonal expansion of both CD4+ and CD8+ T cells in blood was seen between baseline and week 6. Partial responders in the 0.1-3.0 mg/kg groups had among the lowest normalized peripheral clonal expansion, especially among CD8+ T cells. Low levels of normalized T-cell clonal expansion were also seen in some nonresponding patients. Which antigens the clonally expanded peripheral T cells were specific for was not determined.

The CDR3 holds 13 amino acids from the cysteine to the phenylalanine. Only the CDR3 region is kept as DNA, spanning 39 bases read in frame from base 1. Cut back by 2 bases and 7 bases, the V and J ends lie 12 bases apart. From the germline V gene, CDR1 is MDHEN and CDR2 is SYDVKM. Genomic DNA was extracted from sorted cells for sequencing of the TCRbeta CDR3 region. The immunoSEQ Assay was used to sequence the TCRbeta CDR3 regions. In TCRdb, the immuneACCESS table is reduced to in-frame sequences with V and J assigned. These tables do not hold every clone; where another copy was compared, an unresolved V gene accounts for under half, and the others remain unexplained. This sample comprises 40,000 or so clones, 70% to 90% of them detected only once. Of the sample, under 15% is held by the ten largest clones.

The input for sequencing was CD4+ or CD8+ T cells sorted from blood, taken in a trial of the OX40 agonist ivuxolimab. This TCR was recovered from an adult with an advanced solid tumor such as melanoma, head and neck, liver or kidney cancer. In this chain, TRBV28 is recombined with TRBJ2-7, and the D gene may be TRBD2, 6 bases matching. The nucleotide sequence reads TGTGCCAGCAGTTTAGTTACTAGCAGTGAGCAGTACTTC. It specifies CASSLVTSSEQYF.